These 14 T cell receptor beta chains originate from one sample sequenced in a study of T-cell reconstitution after alpha-beta-depleted transplantation in children. It was with unique molecular identifiers that the TCRbeta library was prepared. TCRdb reprocessed the PCR reads with MiXCR, giving one entry per CDR3 protein. This table holds almost 400,000 distinct CDR3 sequences, just over 20% found once. The sample consisted of PBMCs from the stem cell graft donor, taken from the stem cell graft. These receptors came from a human donor who donated a stem cell graft to a child with acute myeloid leukemia.

This clonotype occurred a few times. The rearrangement links TRBV2 to TRBJ2-7; 9 bases map to TRBD2. Germline loops: CDR1 SNHLY, CDR2 FYNNEI. Trimming at V came to 1 base and at J to 4 bases, leaving 8 bases not matched to a gene. The CDR3 spans 16 residues. The DNA of the CDR3 is TGTGCCAGCAGTGAAGAGGCGCTAGCGGGGCGGTACGAGCAGTACTTC. Protein sequence: CASSEEALAGRYEQYF. The variable domain in full, with the rest retrieved from reference TRBV2 and TRBJ2-7, is EPEVTQTPSHQVTQMGQEVILRCVPISNHLYFYWYRQILGQKVEFLVSFYNNEISEKSEIFDDQFSVERPDGSNFTLKIRSTKLEDSAMYFCASSEEALAGRYEQYFGPGTRLTVT.

This rearrangement joins TRBV7-9 to TRBJ2-1, with D maybe TRBD2 (5 bases). V lost 11 bases, J lost 5 bases, and 16 bases lay in between. CDR1 is SEHNR, CDR2 FQNEAQ, per germline (reference sequence). CDR3 length: 13 residues. CDR3 coding DNA: TGTGCCGGGCAAGGTCGGGAACACAATGAGCAGTTCTTC. Encoded protein: CAGQGREHNEQFF. The full variable domain, in which reference TRBV7-9 and TRBJ2-1 provide the parts outside the CDR3, is DTGVSQNPRHKITKRGQNVTFRCDPISEHNRLYWYRQTLGQGPEFLTYFQNEAQLEKSRLLSDRFSAERPKGSFSTLEIQRTEQGDSAMYLCAGQGREHNEQFFGPGTRLTVL.

V and J are TRBV20-1 and TRBJ2-3; 7 bases are a match to TRBD2. J gave up 3 bases and V 3 bases, and 6 bases lay outside the gene matches. CDR1 and CDR2 from the germline V gene are DFQATT and SNEGSKA (reference sequence). The CDR3 extends over 14 amino acids. CDR3 nucleotide sequence: TGCAGTGCTAGCGGGAGGAGTAGGACAGATACGCAGTATTTT. Translation: CSASGRSRTDTQYF.

The rearrangement uses TRBV28 and TRBJ1-4; D gene ambiguous. Germline CDR1 and CDR2: MDHEN and SYDVKM. V dropped 2 bases and J dropped 5 bases, with 3 bases sitting between them. This CDR3 contains 12 residues. The CDR3 DNA follows: TGTGCCAGCAGTTTAATCAATGAAAAACTGTTTTTT. Translating gives CASSLINEKLFF.

The chain joins TRBV27 to TRBJ2-7; a possible D gene is TRBD2 (6 bases). There are 14 residues in the CDR3. Germline values: CDR1 MNHEY, CDR2 SMNVEV (reference sequence). Trimming cost V 2 bases and J 0 bases, with 8 bases left between them. Here the CDR3 reads CASSLASASYEQYF. In DNA form, the CDR3 reads TGTGCCAGCAGTTTAGCTAGCGCCTCCTACGAGCAGTACTTC.

This clonotype was found a few times. This chain joins TRBV4-2 and TRBJ2-7, with a tentative D call TRBD1 (5 bases). The CDR3 loop spans 15 amino acids. Trimming removed 1 base from V and 0 bases from J, with 10 bases in between. The V gene's germline CDR1 is LGHNA and CDR2 YNFKEQ. The CDR3 DNA is TGTGCCAGCAGCCAAGTCCAGGGCAGCTCCTACGAGCAGTACTTC. Its protein is CASSQVQGSSYEQYF.

This clonotype was seen many times. The chain uses TRBV7-6 and TRBJ2-7; D may be TRBD1 (5 bases). The CDR3 spans 14 residues. Germline assignment: CDR1 SGHVS and CDR2 FNYEAQ. The V and J ends lost 2 bases and 7 bases respectively, with 15 bases between them. This chain's CDR3 is CASSLRAQGREQYF. CDR3 bases: TGTGCCAGCAGCTTACGCGCCCAGGGCAGGGAGCAGTACTTC. The whole variable domain, remainder taken from reference TRBV7-6 and TRBJ2-7, is GAGVSQSPRYKVTKRGQDVALRCDPISGHVSLYWYRQALGQGPEFLTYFNYEAQQDKSGLPNDRFSAERPEGSISTLTIQRTEQRDSAMYRCASSLRAQGREQYFGPGTRLTVT.

The chain has TRBV5-6 and TRBJ2-3, with 10 positions matching TRBD2. The J segment lost 2 bases and the V segment lost 7 bases, leaving 10 bases of the junction unmatched. CDR3 length equals 16 residues. CDR1 is SGHDT, CDR2 YYEEEE, per germline. This CDR3 is CASPQVSGRITDTQYF. CDR3 nucleotide sequence: TGTGCCAGCCCACAGGTTAGCGGGAGGATCACAGATACGCAGTATTTT.

CDR3 sequence (DNA): TGTGCCAGCAGCCAAGATAGGGGGAGGTCCGAGCAGTACTTC. Protein product: CASSQDRGRSEQYF. The J gene is TRBJ2-7, the V gene TRBV3-1, with D perhaps TRBD1 or TRBD2 (6 bases each). Trimming removed 0 bases at V and 6 bases at J, with 12 bases between. The CDR3 is 14 residues long. Looked up from germline, CDR1 is LGHDT and CDR2 is YNNKEL (reference sequence).

The chain has TRBV12-3 or TRBV12-4 and TRBJ2-3, with a possible D match to TRBD2 (6 bases). V lost 6 bases and J 0 bases, leaving 16 bases between the germline ends. The CDR3 extends over 16 amino acids. The CDR3 reads CASSLPSATSTDTQYF. The CDR3 nucleotides read TGTGCCAGCAGCCTCCCTAGCGCAACTAGCACAGATACGCAGTATTTT.

This clonotype was seen at least ten times. This sequence joins TRBV28 and TRBJ2-5; possibly TRBD2 for D (5 bases). Trimming stripped 7 bases from V and 1 base from J, with 13 bases between. Germline V gene sequence: CDR1 MDHEN, CDR2 SYDVKM. The CDR3 runs 14 residues. CDR3 sequence: CASIQRGSQETQYF. CDR3 DNA sequence: TGTGCCAGCATTCAGAGAGGGAGCCAAGAGACCCAGTACTTC.

In its sample, this clonotype was seen many times. V gene TRBV29-1 combines with J gene TRBJ2-6; D not resolved. The V end was cut by 5 bases, the J end by 1 base, with 3 bases between. Germline V gene data show CDR1 as SQVTM and CDR2 as ANQGSEA. This CDR3 region has 12 residues. The CDR3: CSVRSGANVLTF. The DNA for the CDR3 is TGCAGCGTTCGATCTGGGGCCAACGTCCTGACTTTC. Looking up the rest from reference TRBV29-1 and TRBJ2-6 gives the full variable domain: SAVISQKPSRDICQRGTSLTIQCQVDSQVTMMFWYRQQPGQSLTLIATANQGSEATYESGFVIDKFPISRPNLTFSTLTVSNMSPEDSSIYLCSVRSGANVLTFGAGSRLTVL.

In its sample, this clonotype was seen a few times. The V and J genes are TRBV29-1 and TRBJ2-3; maybe TRBD2 (5 bases). CDR1 is SQVTM, CDR2 ANQGSEA, per germline. V was shortened by 4 bases and J by 2 bases, with 13 bases between the two germline ends. The CDR3 loop spans 14 amino acids. The CDR3 DNA reads as TGCAGCGTTGTGGGAGTCCAGAACACAGATACGCAGTATTTT. Its translation: CSVVGVQNTDTQYF.

This clonotype was seen a handful of times. The genes are TRBV20-1 and TRBJ2-7, with D unresolved. The germline V gene has CDR1 DFQATT and CDR2 SNEGSKA (reference sequence). CDR3 length: 12 amino acids. V lost 0 bases and J 6 bases, leaving 9 bases between the germline ends. DNA for the CDR3: TGCAGTGCTAGAGACGGCCTCGGCGAGCAGTACTTC. This gives the protein CSARDGLGEQYF.